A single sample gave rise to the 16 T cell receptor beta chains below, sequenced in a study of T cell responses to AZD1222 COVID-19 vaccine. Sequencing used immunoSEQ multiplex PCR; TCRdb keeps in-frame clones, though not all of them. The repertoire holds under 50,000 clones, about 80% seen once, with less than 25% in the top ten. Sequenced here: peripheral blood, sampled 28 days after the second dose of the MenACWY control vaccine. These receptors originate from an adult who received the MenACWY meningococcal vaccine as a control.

This chain's CDR3 is CATWKGPGYGYTF. The CDR3 DNA sequence: TGTGCCACCTGGAAAGGACCGGGGTATGGCTACACCTTC. The chain is built from TRBV12-3 or TRBV12-4 and TRBJ1-2; D remains ambiguous. The CDR3 extends over 13 amino acids. Trimming pared 10 bases from V and 5 bases from J, leaving 17 bases between.

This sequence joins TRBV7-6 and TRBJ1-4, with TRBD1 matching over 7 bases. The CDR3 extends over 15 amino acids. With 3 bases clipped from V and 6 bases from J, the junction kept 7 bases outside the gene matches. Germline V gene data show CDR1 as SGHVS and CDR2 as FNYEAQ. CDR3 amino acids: CASSFRQGSDEKLFF. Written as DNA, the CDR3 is TGTGCCAGCAGCTTTCGACAGGGCAGCGATGAAAAACTGTTTTTT. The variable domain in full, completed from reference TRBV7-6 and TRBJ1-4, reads GAGVSQSPRYKVTKRGQDVALRCDPISGHVSLYWYRQALGQGPEFLTYFNYEAQQDKSGLPNDRFSAERPEGSISTLTIQRTEQRDSAMYRCASSFRQGSDEKLFFGSGTQLSVL.

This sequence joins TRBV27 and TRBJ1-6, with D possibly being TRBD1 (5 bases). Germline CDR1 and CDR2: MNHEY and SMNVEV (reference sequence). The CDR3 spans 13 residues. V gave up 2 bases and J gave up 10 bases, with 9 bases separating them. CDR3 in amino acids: CASSLEGTSPLHF. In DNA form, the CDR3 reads TGTGCCAGCAGTTTAGAGGGGACCTCACCCCTCCACTTT.

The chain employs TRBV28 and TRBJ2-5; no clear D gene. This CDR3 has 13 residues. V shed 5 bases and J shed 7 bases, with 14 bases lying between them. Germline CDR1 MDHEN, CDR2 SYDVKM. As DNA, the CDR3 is TGTGCCAGCAGTACCAGTCCCCAGTGGACCCAGTACTTC. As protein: CASSTSPQWTQYF.

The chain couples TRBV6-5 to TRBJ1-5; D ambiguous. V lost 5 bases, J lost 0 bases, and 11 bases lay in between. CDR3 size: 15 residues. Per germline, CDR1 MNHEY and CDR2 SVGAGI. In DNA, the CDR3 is TGTGCCAGCAGTCGGAAACGGGATAGCAATCAGCCCCAGCATTTT. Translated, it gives CASSRKRDSNQPQHF.

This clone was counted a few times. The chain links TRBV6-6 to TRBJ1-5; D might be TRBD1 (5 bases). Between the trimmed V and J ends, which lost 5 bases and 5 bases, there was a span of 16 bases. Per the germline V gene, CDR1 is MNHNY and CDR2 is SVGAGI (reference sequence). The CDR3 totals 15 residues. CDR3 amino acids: CASSPPLREDQPQHF. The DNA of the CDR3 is TGTGCCAGCAGTCCCCCTCTCAGGGAAGATCAGCCCCAGCATTTT.

CDR3 in amino acids: CATSRNRGTGELFF. CDR3 DNA sequence: TGTGCCACCAGCAGGAACAGGGGGACCGGGGAGCTGTTTTTT. V usage is TRBV15 and J usage is TRBJ2-2, with TRBD1 matching 8 bases. The CDR3 contains 14 residues. J gave up 5 bases and V 3 bases, and 2 bases lay outside the gene matches. CDR1 and CDR2 from the germline V gene are LNHNV and YYDKDF (reference sequence).

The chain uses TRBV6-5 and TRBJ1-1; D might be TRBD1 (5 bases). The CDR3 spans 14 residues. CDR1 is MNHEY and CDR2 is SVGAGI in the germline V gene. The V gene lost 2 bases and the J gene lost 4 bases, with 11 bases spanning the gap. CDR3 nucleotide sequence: TGTGCCAGCAGTTACGAGGGGTTGGGCACTGAAGCTTTCTTT. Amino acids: CASSYEGLGTEAFF.

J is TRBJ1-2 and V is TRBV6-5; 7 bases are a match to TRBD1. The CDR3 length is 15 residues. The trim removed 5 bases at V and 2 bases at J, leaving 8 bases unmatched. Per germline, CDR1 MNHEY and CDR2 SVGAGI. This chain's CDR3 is CASSKPGTANYGYTF. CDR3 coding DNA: TGTGCCAGCAGTAAGCCGGGGACAGCCAACTATGGCTACACCTTC.

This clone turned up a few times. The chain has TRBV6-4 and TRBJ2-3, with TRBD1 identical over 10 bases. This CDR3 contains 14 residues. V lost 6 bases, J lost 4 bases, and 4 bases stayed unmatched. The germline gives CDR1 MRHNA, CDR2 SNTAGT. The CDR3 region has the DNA TGTGCCAGCAGCCTCGGACAGGGGGCAGATACGCAGTATTTT. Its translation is CASSLGQGADTQYF.

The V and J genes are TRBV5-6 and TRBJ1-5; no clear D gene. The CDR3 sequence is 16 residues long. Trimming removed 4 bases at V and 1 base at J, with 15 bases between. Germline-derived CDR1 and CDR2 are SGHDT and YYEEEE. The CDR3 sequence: CASSLSRGVSNQPQHF. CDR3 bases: TGTGCCAGCAGCCTCTCCCGAGGAGTAAGCAATCAGCCCCAGCATTTT.

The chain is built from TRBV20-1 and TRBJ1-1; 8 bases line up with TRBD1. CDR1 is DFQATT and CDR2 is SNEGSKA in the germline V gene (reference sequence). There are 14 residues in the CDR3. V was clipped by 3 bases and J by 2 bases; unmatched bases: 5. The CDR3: CSASQGALNTEAFF. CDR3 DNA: TGCAGTGCTAGTCAGGGGGCGTTAAACACTGAAGCTTTCTTT.

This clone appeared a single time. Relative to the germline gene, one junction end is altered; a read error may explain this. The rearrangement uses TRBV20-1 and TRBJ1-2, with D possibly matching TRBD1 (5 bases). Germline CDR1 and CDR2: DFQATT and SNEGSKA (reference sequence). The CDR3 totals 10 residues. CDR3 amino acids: CSAQETGEAF. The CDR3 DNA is TGCAGTGCTCAAGAAACGGGGGAGGCTTTC.

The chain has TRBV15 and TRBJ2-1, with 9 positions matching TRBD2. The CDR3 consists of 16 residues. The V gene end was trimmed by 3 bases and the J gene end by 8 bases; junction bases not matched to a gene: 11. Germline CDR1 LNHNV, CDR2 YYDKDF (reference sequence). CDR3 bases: TGTGCCACCAGCAGGACCAATAGCGGGAGTCGGGATGAGCAGTTCTTC. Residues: CATSRTNSGSRDEQFF.

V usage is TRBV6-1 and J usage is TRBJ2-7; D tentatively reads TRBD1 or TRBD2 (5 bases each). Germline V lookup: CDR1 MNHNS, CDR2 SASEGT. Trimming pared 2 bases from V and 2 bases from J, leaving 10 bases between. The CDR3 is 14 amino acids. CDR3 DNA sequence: TGTGCCAGCAGTGAAAGGGGACCGACCTACGAGCAGTACTTC. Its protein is CASSERGPTYEQYF.

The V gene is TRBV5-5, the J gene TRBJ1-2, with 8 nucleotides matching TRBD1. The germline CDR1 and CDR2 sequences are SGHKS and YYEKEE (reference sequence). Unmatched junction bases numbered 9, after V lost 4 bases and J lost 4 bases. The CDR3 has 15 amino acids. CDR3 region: CASSNQRDRSYGYTF. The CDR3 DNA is TGTGCCAGCAGCAACCAACGGGACAGGAGCTATGGCTACACCTTC.